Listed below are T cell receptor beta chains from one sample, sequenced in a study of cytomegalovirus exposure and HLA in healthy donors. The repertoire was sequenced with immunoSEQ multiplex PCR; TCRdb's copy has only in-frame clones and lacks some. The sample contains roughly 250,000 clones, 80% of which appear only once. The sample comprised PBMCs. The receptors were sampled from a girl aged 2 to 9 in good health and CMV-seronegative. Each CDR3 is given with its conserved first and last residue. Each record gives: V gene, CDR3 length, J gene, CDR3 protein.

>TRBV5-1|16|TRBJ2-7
CASSRARVATSYEQYF
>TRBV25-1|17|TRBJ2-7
CASSELGDHSGGYEQYF
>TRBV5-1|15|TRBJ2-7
CASSARGDRGVEQYF
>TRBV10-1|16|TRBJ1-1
CASSEARTGANTEAFF
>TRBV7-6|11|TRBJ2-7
CASSSRYEQYF
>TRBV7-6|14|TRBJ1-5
CASSLIGLNQPQHF
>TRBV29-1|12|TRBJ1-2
CSVEIDSYGYTF
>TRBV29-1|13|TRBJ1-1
CSVGLTMNTEAFF
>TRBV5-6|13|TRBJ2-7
CASSLFDRDEQYF
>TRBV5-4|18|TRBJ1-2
CASSLGGTGALFGYGYTF
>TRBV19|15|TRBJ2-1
CASSQTSGDYNEQFF
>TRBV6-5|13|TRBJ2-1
CASSLGQYNEQFF
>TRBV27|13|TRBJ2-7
CASSLSGRNEQYF
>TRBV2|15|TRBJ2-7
CASNGLAGVRAEQYF
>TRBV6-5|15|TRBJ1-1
CASSPRRGWFTEAFF
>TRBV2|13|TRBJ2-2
CASSRLVTGELFF
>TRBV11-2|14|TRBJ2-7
CASSLSGSSYEQYF
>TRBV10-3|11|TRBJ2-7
CAISDRGEQYF
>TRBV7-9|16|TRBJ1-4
CASSESGRGANEKLFF
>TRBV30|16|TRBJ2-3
CAWSGRTSGVRDTQYF
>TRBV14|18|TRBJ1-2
CASSQTTRTGRRKNGYTF
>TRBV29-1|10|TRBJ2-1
CSGGIDEQFF
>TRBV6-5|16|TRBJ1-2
CASSYPPDRLNYGYTF
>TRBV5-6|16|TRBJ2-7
CASSLVDSRFSYEQYF
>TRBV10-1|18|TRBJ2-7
CASSDRSGRAFNPREQYF
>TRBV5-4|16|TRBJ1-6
CASSLLGGTYNSPLHF
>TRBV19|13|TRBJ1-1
CASSQTGPGEAFF
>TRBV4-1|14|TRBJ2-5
CASSQVPEEETQYF
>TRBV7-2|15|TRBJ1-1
CASSHRGQDLSEAFF
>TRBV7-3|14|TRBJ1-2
CASSQDRDTGGYTF
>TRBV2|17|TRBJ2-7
CASSPPGAGPSSYEQYF
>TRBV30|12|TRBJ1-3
CAWVSSGNTIYF
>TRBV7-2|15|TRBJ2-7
CASSLGSGKTYEQYF
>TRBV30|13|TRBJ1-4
CVHWDKLNEKLFF
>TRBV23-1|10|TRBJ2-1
CASRTGDLFF
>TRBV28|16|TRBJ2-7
CASIPTLRTGTTRQYF
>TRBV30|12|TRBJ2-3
CAWSPIRDTQYF
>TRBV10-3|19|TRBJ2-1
CAISESKGGTSGRDNEQFF
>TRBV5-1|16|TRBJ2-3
CASSLGPAGGTDTQYF
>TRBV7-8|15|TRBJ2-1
CASSSTLYHYNEQFF
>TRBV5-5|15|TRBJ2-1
CASSLGSGMYNEQFF
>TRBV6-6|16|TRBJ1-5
CASSLRGRGYNQPQHF
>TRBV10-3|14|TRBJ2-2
CAIRGAGSTGELFF
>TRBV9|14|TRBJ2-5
CASSAGTSQETQYF
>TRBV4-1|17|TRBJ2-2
CASSSQPGLGNTGELFF
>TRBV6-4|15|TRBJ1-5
CASSEVAAPNQPQHF
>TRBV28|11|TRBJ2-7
CASSVNDEQYF
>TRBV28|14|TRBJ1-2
CASKGTTPYYGYTF
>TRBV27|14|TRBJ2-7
CASSFRGQNYEQYF